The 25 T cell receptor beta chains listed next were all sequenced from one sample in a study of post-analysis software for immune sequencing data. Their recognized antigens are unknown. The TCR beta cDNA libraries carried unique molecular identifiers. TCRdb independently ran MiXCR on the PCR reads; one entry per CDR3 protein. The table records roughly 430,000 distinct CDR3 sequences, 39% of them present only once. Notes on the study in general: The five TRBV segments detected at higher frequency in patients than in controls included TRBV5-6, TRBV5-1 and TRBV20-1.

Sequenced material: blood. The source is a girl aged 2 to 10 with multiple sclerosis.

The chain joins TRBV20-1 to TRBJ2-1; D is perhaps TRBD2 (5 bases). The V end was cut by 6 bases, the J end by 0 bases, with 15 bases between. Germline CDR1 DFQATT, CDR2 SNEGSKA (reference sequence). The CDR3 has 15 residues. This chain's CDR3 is CSAALPGSSYNEQFF. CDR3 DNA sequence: TGCAGTGCCGCTCTTCCGGGGAGCTCCTACAATGAGCAGTTCTTC.

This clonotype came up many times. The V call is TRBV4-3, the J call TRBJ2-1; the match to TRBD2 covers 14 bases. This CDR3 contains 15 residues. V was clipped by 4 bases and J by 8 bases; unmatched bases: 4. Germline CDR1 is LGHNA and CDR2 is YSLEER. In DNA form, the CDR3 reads TGCGCCAGCAGCCCGACTAGCGGGAGGGGGGATGAGCAGTTCTTC. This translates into CASSPTSGRGDEQFF.

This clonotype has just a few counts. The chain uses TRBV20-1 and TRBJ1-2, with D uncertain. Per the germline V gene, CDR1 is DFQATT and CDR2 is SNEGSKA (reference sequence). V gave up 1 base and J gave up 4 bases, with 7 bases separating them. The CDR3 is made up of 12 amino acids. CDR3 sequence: CSARGRFYGYTF. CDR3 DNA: TGCAGTGCTAGAGGTCGGTTCTATGGCTACACCTTC.

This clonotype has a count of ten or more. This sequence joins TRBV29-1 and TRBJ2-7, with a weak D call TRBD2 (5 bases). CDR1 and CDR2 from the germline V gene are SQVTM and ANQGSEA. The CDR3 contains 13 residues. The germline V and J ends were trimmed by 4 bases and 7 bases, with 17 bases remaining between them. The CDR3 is CSVARRGKGEQYF. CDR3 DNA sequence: TGCAGCGTTGCACGACGGGGAAAGGGTGAGCAGTACTTC.

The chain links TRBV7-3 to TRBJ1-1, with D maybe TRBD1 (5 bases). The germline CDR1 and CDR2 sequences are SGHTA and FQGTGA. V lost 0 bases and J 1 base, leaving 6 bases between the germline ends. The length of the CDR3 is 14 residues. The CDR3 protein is CASSLTGPNTEAFF. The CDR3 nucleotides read TGTGCCAGCAGCTTAACGGGACCGAACACTGAAGCTTTCTTT.

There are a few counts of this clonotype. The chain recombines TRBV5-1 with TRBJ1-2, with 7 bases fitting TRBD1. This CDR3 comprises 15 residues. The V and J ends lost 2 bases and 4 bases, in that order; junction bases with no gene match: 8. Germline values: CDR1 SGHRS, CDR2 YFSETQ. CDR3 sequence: CASSFTGTAPYGYTF. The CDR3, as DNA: TGCGCCAGCAGCTTCACCGGGACAGCCCCCTATGGCTACACCTTC.

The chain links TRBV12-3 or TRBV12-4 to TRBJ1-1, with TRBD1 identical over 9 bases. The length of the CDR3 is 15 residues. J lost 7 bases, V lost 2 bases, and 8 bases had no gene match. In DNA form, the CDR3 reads TGTGCCAGCAGTTTACAACGGACAGGGGCACTTGAAGCTTTCTTT. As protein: CASSLQRTGALEAFF.

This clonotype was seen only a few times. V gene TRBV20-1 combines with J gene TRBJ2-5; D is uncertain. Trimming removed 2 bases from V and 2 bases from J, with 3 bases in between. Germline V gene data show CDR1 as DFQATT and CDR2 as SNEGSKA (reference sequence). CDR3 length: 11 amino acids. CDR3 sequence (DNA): TGCAGTGCTAGACCACAAGAGACCCAGTACTTC. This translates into CSARPQETQYF.

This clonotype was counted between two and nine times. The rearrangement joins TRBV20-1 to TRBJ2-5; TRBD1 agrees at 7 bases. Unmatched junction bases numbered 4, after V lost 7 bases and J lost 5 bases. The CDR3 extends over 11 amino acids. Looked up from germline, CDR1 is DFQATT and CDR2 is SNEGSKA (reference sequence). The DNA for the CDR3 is TGCAGTGTCGACAGGGTGGAGACCCAGTACTTC. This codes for CSVDRVETQYF.

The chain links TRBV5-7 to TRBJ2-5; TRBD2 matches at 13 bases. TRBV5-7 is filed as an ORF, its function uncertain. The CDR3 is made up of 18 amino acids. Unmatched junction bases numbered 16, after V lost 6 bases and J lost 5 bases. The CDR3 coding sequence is TGTGCCAGCATCCCACCCGGACTAGCGGGAGCCTTGCGGGAGACCCAGTACTTC. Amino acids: CASIPPGLAGALRETQYF.

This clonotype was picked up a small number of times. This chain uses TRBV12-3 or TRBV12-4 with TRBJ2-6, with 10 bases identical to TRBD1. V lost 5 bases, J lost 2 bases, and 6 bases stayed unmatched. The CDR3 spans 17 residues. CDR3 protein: CASSPTTGGPGANVLTF. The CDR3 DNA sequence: TGTGCCAGCAGTCCGACGACAGGGGGCCCTGGGGCCAACGTCCTGACTTTC.

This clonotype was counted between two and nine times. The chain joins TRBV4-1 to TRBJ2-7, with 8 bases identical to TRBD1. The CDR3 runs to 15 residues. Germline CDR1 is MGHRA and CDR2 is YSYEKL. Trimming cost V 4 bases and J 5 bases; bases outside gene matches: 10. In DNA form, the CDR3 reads TGCGCCAGCAGCCCCTCAGGGGGCATTGCGGACGAGCAGTACTTC. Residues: CASSPSGGIADEQYF.

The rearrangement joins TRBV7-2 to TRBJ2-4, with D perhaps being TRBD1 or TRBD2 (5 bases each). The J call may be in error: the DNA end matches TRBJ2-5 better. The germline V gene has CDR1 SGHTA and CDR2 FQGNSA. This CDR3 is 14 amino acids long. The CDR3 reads CASLRDALFRTQYF. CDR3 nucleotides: TGTGCCAGCTTAAGGGACGCCCTCTTTAGGACCCAGTACTTC.

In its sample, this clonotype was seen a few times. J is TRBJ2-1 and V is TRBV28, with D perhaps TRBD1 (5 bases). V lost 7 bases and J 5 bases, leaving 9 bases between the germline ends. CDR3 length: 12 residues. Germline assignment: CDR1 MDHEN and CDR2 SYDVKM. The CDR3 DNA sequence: TGTGCCAGCACGACAGTCCACAATGAGCAGTTCTTC. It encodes CASTTVHNEQFF.

CDR3 amino acids: CASGVVNTEAFF. The CDR3 DNA follows: TGTGCTAGTGGCGTGGTAAACACTGAAGCTTTCTTT. The chain links TRBV12-5 to TRBJ1-1; no reliable D call. The CDR3 has 12 residues. The germline CDR1 and CDR2 sequences are LGHNT and FRNRAP. V lost 6 bases, J lost 2 bases, and 7 bases lay in between.

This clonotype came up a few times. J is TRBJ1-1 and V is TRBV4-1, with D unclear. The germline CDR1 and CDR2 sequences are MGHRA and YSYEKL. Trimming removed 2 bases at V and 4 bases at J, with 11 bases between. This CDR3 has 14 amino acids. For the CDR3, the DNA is TGCGCCAGCAGCCAAACATCCCTTGGCACTGAAGCTTTCTTT. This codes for CASSQTSLGTEAFF.

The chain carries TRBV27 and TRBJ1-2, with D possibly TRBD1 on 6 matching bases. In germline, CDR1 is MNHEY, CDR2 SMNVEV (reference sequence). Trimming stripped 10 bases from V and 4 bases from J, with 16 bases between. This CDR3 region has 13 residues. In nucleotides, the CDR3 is TGTGCCACCGTACAACAGGGTCCCTATGGCTACACCTTC. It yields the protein CATVQQGPYGYTF.

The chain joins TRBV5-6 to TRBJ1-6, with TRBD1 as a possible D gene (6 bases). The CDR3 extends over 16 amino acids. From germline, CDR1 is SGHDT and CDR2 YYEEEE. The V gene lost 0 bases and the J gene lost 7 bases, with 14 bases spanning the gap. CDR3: CASSLEGRGRNSPLHF. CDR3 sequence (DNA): TGTGCCAGCAGCTTGGAGGGCAGGGGAAGGAATTCACCCCTCCACTTT.

The CDR3 region is CASSWRGLAESTDTQYF. CDR3 nucleotide sequence: TGTGCCAGCAGCTGGCGCGGACTAGCGGAGAGCACAGATACGCAGTATTTT. The gene calls are TRBV5-6 and TRBJ2-3; TRBD2 matches at 10 bases. Germline CDR1 and CDR2: SGHDT and YYEEEE. V was pared by 3 bases and J by 0 bases, with 7 bases of the junction left unmatched. This CDR3 is built from 17 residues.

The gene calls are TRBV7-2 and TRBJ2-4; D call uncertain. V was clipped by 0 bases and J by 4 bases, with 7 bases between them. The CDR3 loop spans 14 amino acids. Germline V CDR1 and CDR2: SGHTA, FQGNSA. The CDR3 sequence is CASSLAGPKNIQYF. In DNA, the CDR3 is TGTGCCAGCAGCTTAGCAGGACCGAAAAACATTCAGTACTTC.

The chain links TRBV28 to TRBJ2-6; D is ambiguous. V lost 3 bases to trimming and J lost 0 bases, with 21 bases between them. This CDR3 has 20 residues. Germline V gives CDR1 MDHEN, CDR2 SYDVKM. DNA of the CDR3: TGTGCCAGCAGTTTTCCCCCCGGTTCGGCAGTTTACTCTGGGGCCAACGTCCTGACTTTC. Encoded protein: CASSFPPGSAVYSGANVLTF.

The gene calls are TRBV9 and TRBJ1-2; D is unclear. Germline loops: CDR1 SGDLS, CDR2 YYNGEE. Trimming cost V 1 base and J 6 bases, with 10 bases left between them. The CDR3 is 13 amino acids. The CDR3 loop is CASSVNMVDGYTF. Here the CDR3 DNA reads TGTGCCAGCAGCGTAAATATGGTAGATGGCTACACCTTC.

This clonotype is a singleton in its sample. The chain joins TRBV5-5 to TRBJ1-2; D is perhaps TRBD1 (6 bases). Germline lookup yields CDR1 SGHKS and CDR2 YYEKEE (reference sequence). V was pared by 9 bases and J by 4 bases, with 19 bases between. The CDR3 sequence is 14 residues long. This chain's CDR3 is CANSPAGVAYGYTF. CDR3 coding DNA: TGTGCCAACTCCCCTGCAGGGGTGGCCTATGGCTACACCTTC.

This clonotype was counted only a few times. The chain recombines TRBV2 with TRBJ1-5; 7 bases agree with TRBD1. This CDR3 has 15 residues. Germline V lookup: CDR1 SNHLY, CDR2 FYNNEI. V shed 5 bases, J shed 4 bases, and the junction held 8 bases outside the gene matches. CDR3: CASSLMNRGNQPQHF. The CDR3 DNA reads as TGTGCCAGCAGTTTAATGAACAGGGGAAATCAGCCCCAGCATTTT.

The DNA of the CDR3 is TGTGCCAGCAGTCCCCACGTCCTATCTAATGAAAAACTGTTTTTT. Its translation is CASSPHVLSNEKLFF. This chain joins TRBV12-3 or TRBV12-4 and TRBJ1-4; unclear D gene. The germline V and J ends were trimmed by 5 bases and 3 bases, with 13 bases remaining between them. The CDR3 contains 15 residues.